This T cell receptor (beta chain) was found in a study of cytomegalovirus exposure and HLA in healthy donors. The study's findings and limits: The study labeled more than 150 TCR beta chains cytomegalovirus-associated. A later analysis reportedly found fewer N-insertions in an Asian-associated ancestry cluster than the roughly 670-donor mean.

As regards this clone: The target antigen is unknown.

This CDR3 has 16 residues. Trimming took 4 bases from V and 7 from J; bases not matched to a gene: 14. Germline V gene sequence: CDR1 MGHRA, CDR2 YSYEKL. The PCR contained 60 Vbeta and 13 Jbeta primers. Sequencing used immunoSEQ multiplex PCR; TCRdb keeps in-frame clones, though not all of them. The table has 65,000 to 85,000 clones, roughly 84% seen once. The chain carries TRBV4-1 and TRBJ2-5, with 8 bases aligning to TRBD2. The specimen sequenced was PBMCs. This TCR derives from a woman in her 50s in good health and CMV-seronegative. The CDR3 sequence: CASSLGQTSASRTQYF. The CDR3 DNA reads as TGCGCCAGCAGCCTTGGACAGACTAGCGCAAGCCGGACCCAGTACTTC.